This TCR beta chain came from a study of T cell changes during pregnancy in multiple sclerosis. Sequenced by immunoSEQ multiplex PCR; TCRdb stores in-frame clones only, minus some. The sample lists tens of thousands of clones, over 80% occurring once. Germline V gene lookup returns CDR1 SGHRS and CDR2 YFSETQ. The CDR3 is 13 amino acids. V lost 5 bases and J 4 bases, leaving 12 bases between the germline ends. This clonotype originated in a female donor in good health, enrolled as a control in a pregnancy study. The sequencing here drew on CD4+ T cells from peripheral blood mononuclear cells, taken after pregnancy. The V call is TRBV5-1, the J call TRBJ1-1; D uncertain. CDR3 loop: CASSLNGVTEAFF. Here the CDR3 DNA reads TGCGCCAGCAGTCTTAACGGGGTCACTGAAGCTTTCTTT.